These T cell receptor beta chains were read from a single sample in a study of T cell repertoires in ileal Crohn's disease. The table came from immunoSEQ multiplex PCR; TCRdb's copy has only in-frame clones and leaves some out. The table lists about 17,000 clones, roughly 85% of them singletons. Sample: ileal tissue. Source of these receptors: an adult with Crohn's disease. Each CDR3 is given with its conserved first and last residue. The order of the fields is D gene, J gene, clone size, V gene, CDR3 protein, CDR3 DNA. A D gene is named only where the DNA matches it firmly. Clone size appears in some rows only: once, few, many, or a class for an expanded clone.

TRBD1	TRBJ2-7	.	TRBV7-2	CASSLGSGQGHEQYF	TGTGCCAGCAGCTTAGGGTCGGGACAGGGCCACGAGCAGTACTTC
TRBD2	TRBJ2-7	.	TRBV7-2	CASSLFGTSGGAAEQYF	TGTGCCAGCAGTTTATTTGGGACTAGCGGGGGGGCGGCCGAGCAGTACTTC
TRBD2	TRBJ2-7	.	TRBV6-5	CASNHGGNEQYF	TGTGCCAGCAACCACGGGGGGAACGAGCAGTACTTC
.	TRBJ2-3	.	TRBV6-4	CASSLKDGADTQYF	TGTGCCAGCAGCCTTAAGGACGGGGCAGATACGCAGTATTTT
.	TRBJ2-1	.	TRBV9	CASSVADQAWGGPFF	TGTGCCAGCAGCGTAGCAGATCAAGCTTGGGGGGGCCCGTTCTTC
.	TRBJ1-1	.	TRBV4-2	CASSQDRRGDTEAFF	TGTGCCAGCAGCCAAGATCGACGGGGGGACACTGAAGCTTTCTTT
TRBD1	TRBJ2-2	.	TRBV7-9	CASSPGTGFYTGELFF	TGTGCCAGCAGCCCCGGGACAGGCTTCTACACCGGGGAGCTGTTTTTT
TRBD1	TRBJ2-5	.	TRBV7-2	CASSLGGDRGKEQYF	TGTGCCAGCAGCTTAGGAGGGGACAGGGGGAAGGAGCAGTACTTC
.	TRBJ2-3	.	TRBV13	CASRGAPYGQYF	TGTGCCAGCCGCGGGGCCCCATATGGGCAGTATTTT
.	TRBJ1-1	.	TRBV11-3	CASSLGPGENTEAFF	TGTGCCAGCAGCTTAGGTCCGGGGGAGAACACTGAAGCTTTCTTT
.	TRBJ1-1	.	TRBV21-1	CASRAHLAYTIRTEAFF	TGTGCCAGCAGGGCCCATCTAGCCTACACAATTCGCACTGAAGCTTTCTTT
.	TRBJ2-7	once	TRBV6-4	CASSDSDSRISYEQYF	TGTGCCAGCAGTGACTCGGACAGCAGAATCTCCTACGAGCAGTACTTC
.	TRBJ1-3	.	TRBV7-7	CASSSGQGNTIYF	TGTGCCAGCAGCTCCGGACAGGGAAACACCATATATTTT
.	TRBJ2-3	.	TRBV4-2	CASSQSRGDTQYF	TGTGCCAGCAGCCAGTCCCGGGGTGATACGCAGTATTTT
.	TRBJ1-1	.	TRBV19	CASSIRFSVEAFF	TGTGCCAGTAGTATCCGTTTCTCGGTTGAAGCTTTCTTT
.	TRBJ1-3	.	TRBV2	CASRQNSGNTIYF	TGTGCCAGTAGACAAAACTCTGGAAACACCATATATTTT